One sample yielded the 12 T cell receptor beta chains listed below, sequenced in a study of T-cell reconstitution after alpha-beta-depleted transplantation in children. Construction of the TCRbeta library involved unique molecular identifiers. From the PCR reads, TCRdb called clonotypes with MiXCR, one entry per CDR3 protein. The sample shows 200,000 to 250,000 distinct CDR3 sequences, about 9.2% of them seen only once. Specimen: PBMCs from the stem cell graft donor, collected from the stem cell graft. The receptors stem from a human donor who donated a stem cell graft to a child with acute lymphoblastic leukemia.

This clonotype appeared a few times. The chain is built from TRBV6-2 or TRBV6-3 and TRBJ1-3; 9 bases map to TRBD1. J lost 4 bases, V lost 8 bases, and 15 bases had no gene match. The germline V gene encodes CDR1 MNHEY and CDR2 SVGEGT. The CDR3 totals 17 residues. CDR3 nucleotides: TGTGCCAGCCGGATCCGGAACAGGGGGCGCCCCGGAAACACCATATATTTT. It is translated as CASRIRNRGRPGNTIYF.

Remarks on this clonotype: It may be a read error: a sequence one base away is much more abundant. The V gene is TRBV3-1, the J gene TRBJ1-2; 9 nucleotides agree with TRBD1. This CDR3 is built from 16 residues. CDR1 is LGHDT, CDR2 YNNKEL, per germline (reference sequence). CDR3 nucleotides: TGTGCCACCAGCCAATCTCTTGGACAGGGGACCTATGGCTACACCTTC. Translation: CATSQSLGQGTYGYTF.

In this sample, this clonotype turned up many times. The V call is TRBV29-1, the J call TRBJ2-3; 8 positions agree with TRBD2. This CDR3 comprises 15 residues. The V and J ends lost 0 bases and 6 bases, in that order; junction bases with no gene match: 8. From germline, CDR1 is SQVTM and CDR2 ANQGSEA. In nucleotides, the CDR3 is TGCAGCGTTGAAGATTACAGCGGGGGTGCGGATACGCAGTATTTT. Its protein is CSVEDYSGGADTQYF.

This clonotype showed up just a few times. The CDR3 reads CASSYSRMQGIGELFF. The CDR3 region has the DNA TGTGCCAGCAGTTACTCTAGGATGCAGGGGATCGGGGAGCTGTTTTTT. The chain is built from TRBV6-5 and TRBJ2-2; D perhaps matches TRBD1 (6 bases). There are 16 residues in the CDR3. CDR1 is MNHEY, CDR2 SVGAGI, per germline. The ends were cut back, 0 bases at V and 7 bases at J, with 15 bases in the middle.

This clonotype was counted once. CDR3 sequence: CASSGPNHEAFF. CDR3 nucleotides: TGCGCCAGCAGTGGACCGAACCATGAAGCTTTCTTT. The chain links TRBV10-1 to TRBJ1-1; no reliable D call. Germline V gives CDR1 WNHNN, CDR2 SYGVQD (reference sequence). The V gene lost 4 bases and the J gene lost 7 bases, with 10 bases spanning the gap. This CDR3 spans 12 amino acids.

This clonotype was seen a few times. CDR3 residues: CAISESREGWEKLFF. In DNA form, the CDR3 reads TGTGCCATCAGTGAGTCGAGGGAGGGCTGGGAAAAACTGTTTTTT. The rearrangement joins TRBV10-3 to TRBJ1-4; D is undetermined. The CDR3 covers 15 residues. CDR1 is ENHRY, CDR2 SYGVKD, per germline. V dropped 0 bases and J dropped 8 bases, with 13 bases sitting between them.

This clonotype was seen repeatedly, ten times or more. V gene TRBV29-1 combines with J gene TRBJ2-5, with 10 bases lining up with TRBD2. The length of the CDR3 is 14 residues. Germline V gene sequence: CDR1 SQVTM, CDR2 ANQGSEA. V gave up 4 bases and J gave up 3 bases; unmatched junction bases: 5. The CDR3 loop is CSVGPSGGEETQYF. The CDR3 nucleotides read TGCAGCGTTGGTCCTAGCGGGGGAGAAGAGACCCAGTACTTC.

V is TRBV7-2 and J is TRBJ2-7, with D uncertain. The CDR3 is 13 residues long. Trimming removed 1 base from V and 10 bases from J, with 14 bases in between. CDR1 and CDR2 from the germline V gene are SGHTA and FQGNSA. The CDR3: CASSLGANYIQYF. CDR3 nucleotides: TGTGCCAGCAGCTTAGGTGCCAACTACATACAGTACTTC.

This clonotype was counted at least ten times. This rearrangement joins TRBV3-1 to TRBJ2-7; D is undetermined. Germline loops: CDR1 LGHDT, CDR2 YNNKEL (reference sequence). CDR3 length: 14 residues. V shed 6 bases and J shed 9 bases, with 21 bases lying between them. Here the CDR3 DNA reads TGTGCCAGCAGTGTTCAGGTAGCTTCGGTCCGGCAGTACTTC. It encodes CASSVQVASVRQYF.

This clonotype was counted at least ten times. This chain joins TRBV5-1 and TRBJ1-6, with 9 bases that match TRBD1. CDR3 length: 16 residues. CDR1 is SGHRS, CDR2 YFSETQ, per germline. J lost 5 bases, V lost 3 bases, and 6 bases had no gene match. DNA of the CDR3: TGCGCCAGCAGCTGGACAGGGGTGGAACATAATTCACCCCTCCACTTT. Translated: CASSWTGVEHNSPLHF.

The chain links TRBV7-2 to TRBJ2-5; 7 nucleotides line up with TRBD2. Germline loops: CDR1 SGHTA, CDR2 FQGNSA. The CDR3 sequence is 13 residues long. V shed 5 bases and J 3 bases; nucleotides not matched to a gene: 3. Written as DNA, the CDR3 is TGTGCCAGCAGCCGGACTAGGGAAGAGACCCAGTACTTC. Protein sequence: CASSRTREETQYF.

For this clonotype: The junction and the germline gene differ at one end; a read error may be behind it. The chain uses TRBV7-9 and TRBJ2-7; D is possibly TRBD1 (6 bases). Germline CDR1 and CDR2: SEHNR and FQNEAQ (reference sequence). This CDR3 is built from 15 residues. CDR3: CASIPGRTDYYKQYF. The DNA of the CDR3 is TGTGCCAGCATCCCAGGAAGGACAGATTACTACAAGCAGTACTTC.